These T cell receptor beta chains were read from a single sample in a study of blood T cell repertoires in COVID-19. Only in-frame clones appear in the TCRdb table, and some are missing; sequencing was by immunoSEQ multiplex PCR. The sample has a few hundred thousand clones; roughly 89% are singletons. Specimen: peripheral blood. The receptor set was obtained from a woman between 25 and 40 years old with active or convalescent COVID-19. CDR3s include the opening cysteine and the closing phenylalanine or tryptophan. Each record gives: D gene, J gene, V gene, CDR3 protein. A D gene is named only where the DNA matches it firmly.

NA TRBJ1-1 TRBV29-1 CSVVASRANTEAFF
TRBD1 TRBJ2-1 TRBV5-4 CASSSDRATYNEQFF
TRBD1 TRBJ1-1 TRBV7-6 CASSTWTGRNTEAFF
NA TRBJ1-6 TRBV28 CASSLGGRDPLHF
NA TRBJ2-2 TRBV19 CASSEQKNTGELFF
NA TRBJ1-2 TRBV3-1/TRBV3-2 CASSQDRGDGYTF
TRBD1 TRBJ2-3 TRBV28 CASSSGQGTDTQYF
NA TRBJ2-7 TRBV11-2 CASSPLRFGEQYF
NA TRBJ1-4 TRBV5-1 CASNVGTTTNEKLFF
NA TRBJ1-1 TRBV7-2 CASSLVRKNTEAFF
NA TRBJ2-7 TRBV7-3 CASSLDGEGEARSEQYF
TRBD2 TRBJ2-3 TRBV5-1 CASSFGTSGGAGTDTQYF
TRBD2 TRBJ2-3 TRBV6-6 CASSRTRGGTDTQYF
NA TRBJ2-7 TRBV27 CASSWGPSYEQYF
TRBD1 TRBJ1-2 TRBV6-2/TRBV6-3 CASSYPGTVPGYTF
TRBD1 TRBJ2-5 TRBV5-1 CASSRGQQETQYF